The T cell receptor (beta chain) under discussion was sequenced for a study of Japanese encephalitis immunity and Zika vaccine responses. Looked up from germline, CDR1 is LNHDA and CDR2 is SQIVND (reference sequence). The V end lost 4 bases, the J end lost 3 bases, and 9 bases lay between the germline ends. CDR3 length: 13 amino acids. Peptide pools at around 1 ug/mL each stimulated CFSE-labeled PBMCs over a 6-day culture. The sort collected unfixed, live, CD56-CD19-CD16-CD3+CD4+ CFSE-low proliferating CD4 T cells. This clonotype appeared a few times. TCRdb ran MiXCR on the 5' RACE reads and lists one entry per CDR3 protein. The sample has some 380 distinct CDR3 sequences; around 1.7% are singletons.

The clonotype was recovered from an adult man who received an inactivated Zika virus vaccine. V and J are TRBV19 and TRBJ1-2; unclear D gene. The material sequenced was antigen-activated CD4+ T cells from blood, cultured, taken during a Zika inactivated vaccine study. The CDR3 nucleotides read TGTGCCAGTAGTAATGGCTGGGACTATGGCTACACCTTC. The encoded protein is CASSNGWDYGYTF.